Shown below are 13 T cell receptor beta chains from a single sample sequenced in a study of cytomegalovirus exposure and HLA in healthy donors. It was with 60 Vbeta and 13 Jbeta primers that the PCR ran. Sequenced by immunoSEQ multiplex PCR; TCRdb stores in-frame clones only, minus some. The data hold about 69,000 clones, with approximately 70% observed a single time. Sequencing input: PBMCs. All receptors come from a male donor in good health and CMV-seropositive.

About this clone itself: One end of the junction fails to match germline, which may point to a read error. J is TRBJ2-3 and V is TRBV30; TRBD1 agrees at 7 bases. The germline V gene has CDR1 GTSNPN and CDR2 SVGIG (reference sequence). The CDR3 is 14 residues long. In DNA form, the CDR3 reads TGTGCCTGGAGTGTCCAAGGGGGCATGGATACGCATTATTTT. This sequence encodes CAWSVQGGMDTHYF.

There are a few counts of this clone. The chain couples TRBV18 to TRBJ2-7, with unresolved D. This CDR3 is built from 14 residues. The germline CDR1 and CDR2 sequences are KGHSH and LQKENI. V lost 1 base, J lost 2 bases, and 9 bases lay in between. CDR3 region: CASSPLSGAYEQYF. The DNA for the CDR3 is TGTGCCAGCTCACCACTTTCAGGCGCCTACGAGCAGTACTTC.

V and J are TRBV6-5 and TRBJ2-5; 9 nucleotides agree with TRBD2. The CDR3 has 14 amino acids. The trim removed 4 bases at V and 7 bases at J, leaving 7 bases unmatched. Looked up from germline, CDR1 is MNHEY and CDR2 is SVGAGI. CDR3 residues: CASSSRTAGGTQYF. The CDR3 DNA reads TGTGCCAGCAGTTCGAGGACAGCGGGAGGGACCCAGTACTTC.

The rearrangement links TRBV12-2 to TRBJ2-4; the D call in the table, TRBD1, was not verified against the DNA. TRBV12-2 represents a pseudogene. CDR3 length: 19 residues. DNA of the CDR3: TGTGCAAGTCGCTGGGGAGACAGGGGGGACGTTCTAGCCAAAAACATTCAGTACTTC. It specifies CASRWGDRGDVLAKNIQYF.

J is TRBJ2-1 and V is TRBV5-1; D possibly corresponds to TRBD2 (5 bases). Per germline, CDR1 SGHRS and CDR2 YFSETQ. Deletions cut 3 bases from V and 0 bases from J, with 10 bases between. CDR3 length: 15 residues. The CDR3 nucleotides are TGCGCCAGCAGCTCGGAGGTTAGCTCCTACAATGAGCAGTTCTTC. Translating it yields CASSSEVSSYNEQFF.

The V and J genes are TRBV6-1 and TRBJ1-2; 8 nucleotides line up with TRBD1. CDR3 length: 13 residues. J was trimmed by 4 bases and V by 5 bases; bases with no gene match: 3. Germline loops: CDR1 MNHNS, CDR2 SASEGT. DNA of the CDR3: TGTGCCAGCAGTCAAACAGGGGGCTATGGCTACACCTTC. Protein: CASSQTGGYGYTF.

CDR3 residues: CASSYSGWESYEQYF. As DNA, the CDR3 is TGTGCCAGCAGTTACTCGGGCTGGGAGTCCTACGAGCAGTACTTC. This chain joins TRBV6-5 and TRBJ2-5, with D perhaps matching TRBD2 (5 bases). The J call could be wrong; TRBJ2-7 is a better fit for the DNA end. CDR3 length: 15 residues. Germline-derived CDR1 and CDR2 are MNHEY and SVGAGI.

The V call is TRBV7-9, the J call TRBJ2-3; 8 positions match TRBD1. In germline, CDR1 is SEHNR, CDR2 FQNEAQ (reference sequence). The CDR3 is made up of 14 amino acids. The V and J ends lost 3 bases and 5 bases, in that order; junction bases with no gene match: 4. CDR3 DNA sequence: TGTGCCAGCAGCTTGAGCAGGGGGCGAGATACGCAGTATTTT. It translates to CASSLSRGRDTQYF.

This chain joins TRBV9 and TRBJ2-1; 8 bases line up with TRBD1. The ends lost 4 bases at V and 4 bases at J; junction bases unmatched: 10. Germline CDR1 reads SGDLS; CDR2 reads YYNGEE. The CDR3 runs to 16 residues. The CDR3 nucleotides read TGTGCCAGCAGCCATAGGAGGACAGGGACTTACAATGAGCAGTTCTTC. Translation gives CASSHRRTGTYNEQFF.

This clone was seen just once. The rearrangement joins TRBV5-3 to TRBJ1-5; possible D gene TRBD1, 5 bases. TRBV5-3 is noted as an ORF with a role that remains uncertain. This CDR3 is 15 amino acids long. Trimming cost V 4 bases and J 6 bases, with 17 bases left between them. The CDR3 DNA is TGTGCCAGAAGCACCCTCAGGGTCCAGGGTCAGCCCCAGCATTTT. It translates to CARSTLRVQGQPQHF.

This sequence joins TRBV9 and TRBJ2-3; 10 nucleotides match TRBD2. The CDR3 is made up of 16 amino acids. Germline assignment: CDR1 SGDLS and CDR2 YYNGEE. Unmatched junction bases numbered 7, after V lost 0 bases and J lost 6 bases. The CDR3 DNA reads as TGTGCCAGCAGCGTAGTACCAGCGGGGGGGGCGGATACGCAGTATTTT. Translating it yields CASSVVPAGGADTQYF.

This sequence joins TRBV6-5 and TRBJ1-5; possible D gene TRBD1, 6 bases. Germline loops: CDR1 MNHEY, CDR2 SVGAGI. There are 16 residues in the CDR3. The V gene lost 2 bases and the J gene lost 2 bases, with 13 bases spanning the gap. The CDR3 DNA reads as TGTGCCAGCAGTTACGGGTTGGGGGCGGGCAATCAGCCCCAGCATTTT. Protein sequence: CASSYGLGAGNQPQHF.

V and J are TRBV30 and TRBJ1-6, with D perhaps TRBD1 (5 bases). CDR3 length: 14 amino acids. The V and J ends lost 3 bases and 3 bases respectively, with 9 bases between them. The germline V gene encodes CDR1 GTSNPN and CDR2 SVGIG (reference sequence). In DNA, the CDR3 is TGTGCCTGGAGCACAGGCTACTATAATTCACCCCTCCACTTT. It codes for CAWSTGYYNSPLHF.